Each of the 19 T cell receptor beta chains below was sequenced from the same sample in a study of STAT5B mutations in CD4+ large granular lymphocyte leukemia. Sequencing was performed with immunoSEQ multiplex PCR; in TCRdb, only in-frame clones are kept and a portion is missing. Of about 48,000 clones detected, 70% appear once; the ten largest clones hold 1.5% to 1.7%. The sequencing input was CD4+ T cells from blood buffy coats. The receptors originated from a human donor in good health.

A single count supports this clone. This rearrangement joins TRBV19 to TRBJ1-2; D possibly corresponds to TRBD1 (5 bases). V was shortened by 1 base and J by 2 bases, with 8 bases between the two germline ends. The CDR3 has 14 residues. Per germline, CDR1 LNHDA and CDR2 SQIVND (reference sequence). In DNA, the CDR3 is TGTGCCAGTAGTATAGTTCGGGGGAACTATGGCTACACCTTC. Translating gives CASSIVRGNYGYTF.

V is TRBV5-8 and J is TRBJ1-2; D is ambiguous. This CDR3 region has 15 residues. Per germline, CDR1 SGHTS and CDR2 YDEGEE. The germline V and J ends were trimmed by 0 bases and 3 bases, with 12 bases remaining between them. The CDR3 DNA follows: TGTGCCAGCAGCTTGGATCTCAGAGCCCACTATGGCTACACCTTC. Its protein is CASSLDLRAHYGYTF.

J is TRBJ2-5 and V is TRBV18, with 12 bases lining up with TRBD2. From germline, CDR1 is KGHSH and CDR2 LQKENI. The junction had 2 bases not matched to a gene; V was cut back by 4 bases and J by 2 bases. CDR3 length: 15 residues. The CDR3 reads CASSLGLAGQETQYF. Here the CDR3 DNA reads TGTGCCAGCTCACTCGGACTAGCGGGGCAAGAGACCCAGTACTTC.

The chain recombines TRBV7-2 with TRBJ1-5, with D perhaps TRBD1 (5 bases). The CDR3 totals 15 residues. V shed 5 bases and J shed 0 bases, with 11 bases lying between them. Germline CDR1 is SGHTA and CDR2 is FQGNSA. The DNA of the CDR3 is TGTGCCAGCAGCCTAAACCAGGGTAGCAATCAGCCCCAGCATTTT. It specifies CASSLNQGSNQPQHF.

V gene TRBV29-1 combines with J gene TRBJ2-1; D remains unclear. This CDR3 has 11 residues. V lost 4 bases and J lost 5, with 6 bases in between. The germline V gene encodes CDR1 SQVTM and CDR2 ANQGSEA. Here the CDR3 DNA reads TGCAGCGTTGGAACCGACAATGAGCAGTTCTTC. Protein: CSVGTDNEQFF.

The chain couples TRBV10-1 to TRBJ2-2; D call uncertain. Trimming took 8 bases from V and 1 from J, leaving 17 bases between them. CDR3 size: 16 residues. CDR1 is WNHNN, CDR2 SYGVQD, per germline (reference sequence). CDR3 residues: CASPSRVYRNTGELFF. The CDR3 coding sequence is TGCGCCAGCCCCTCCCGGGTCTACCGGAACACCGGGGAGCTGTTTTTT.

The CDR3, as DNA: TGTGCCAGCAGCTCCGGGGCAGGGAAGCTGGGGGGCTACACCTTC. It is translated as CASSSGAGKLGGYTF. The V gene is TRBV7-9, the J gene TRBJ1-2; a weak D match, TRBD1 (5 bases). Per germline, CDR1 SEHNR and CDR2 FQNEAQ (reference sequence). The V end was cut by 4 bases, the J end by 8 bases, with 20 bases between. CDR3 length equals 15 residues.

This clone was recorded a few times. This chain joins TRBV5-1 and TRBJ1-1; possibly TRBD1 for D (6 bases). The CDR3 length is 13 residues. Germline CDR1 and CDR2: SGHRS and YFSETQ. The V end lost 6 bases, the J end lost 11 bases, and 20 bases lay between the germline ends. Written as DNA, the CDR3 is TGCGCCAGCACCCAGGGGACGGCTATGAGGGCTTTCTTT. Its protein is CASTQGTAMRAFF.

This chain links TRBV5-1 with TRBJ2-3, with D tentatively TRBD1 (6 bases). The CDR3 totals 15 residues. The germline V and J ends were trimmed by 5 bases and 2 bases, with 15 bases remaining between them. From germline, CDR1 is SGHRS and CDR2 YFSETQ. The CDR3 region is CASRVRTDLTDTQYF. CDR3 sequence (DNA): TGCGCCAGCAGAGTCCGGACAGACCTCACAGATACGCAGTATTTT.

The chain employs TRBV5-8 and TRBJ1-4; no reliable D call. This CDR3 is built from 15 residues. Looked up from germline, CDR1 is SGHTS and CDR2 is YDEGEE. V gave up 4 bases and J gave up 6 bases, with 16 bases separating them. CDR3 amino acids: CASSPPGTNDEKLFF. DNA of the CDR3: TGTGCCAGCAGCCCCCCGGGAACGAACGATGAAAAACTGTTTTTT. Complete variable domain (other parts from reference TRBV5-8 and TRBJ1-4): EAGVTQSPTHLIKTRGQQATLRCSPISGHTSVYWYQQALGLGLQFLLWYDEGEERNRGNFPPRFSGRQFPNYSSELNVNALELEDSALYLCASSPPGTNDEKLFFGSGTQLSVL.

This clone was observed a handful of times. V usage is TRBV7-9 and J usage is TRBJ1-6; D is unclear. Germline values: CDR1 SEHNR, CDR2 FQNEAQ (reference sequence). CDR3 length: 14 residues. Trimming removed 4 bases at V and 6 bases at J, with 10 bases between. Here the CDR3 reads CASSSQMGNSPLHF. The CDR3, as DNA: TGTGCCAGCAGCTCCCAGATGGGTAATTCACCCCTCCACTTT.

This chain joins TRBV2 and TRBJ1-1; maybe TRBD1 (5 bases). The CDR3 contains 14 residues. V shed 5 bases and J shed 1 base, with 11 bases lying between them. Germline loops: CDR1 SNHLY, CDR2 FYNNEI. The CDR3 loop is CASSRDGSNTEAFF. In DNA, the CDR3 is TGTGCCAGCAGTCGGGACGGTTCGAACACTGAAGCTTTCTTT.

CDR3 sequence (DNA): TGTGCCTGGGCCGGACAGGGTCGCACTGAAGCTTTCTTT. Protein sequence: CAWAGQGRTEAFF. The rearrangement joins TRBV30 to TRBJ1-1, with 8 bases that match TRBD1. The CDR3 contains 13 residues. The germline V gene has CDR1 GTSNPN and CDR2 SVGIG (reference sequence). With 5 bases clipped from V and 4 bases from J, the junction kept 6 bases outside the gene matches.

This rearrangement joins TRBV7-9 to TRBJ2-3, with TRBD2 identical over 16 bases. The CDR3 is made up of 18 amino acids. From germline, CDR1 is SEHNR and CDR2 FQNEAQ (reference sequence). The trim removed 5 bases at V and 2 bases at J, leaving 7 bases unmatched. The CDR3 loop reads CASSLGTSGGAHTDTQYF. The CDR3 coding sequence is TGTGCCAGCAGCCTTGGGACTAGCGGGGGGGCCCACACAGATACGCAGTATTTT. The complete variable domain, with remaining parts taken from reference TRBV7-9 and TRBJ2-3, reads DTGVSQNPRHKITKRGQNVTFRCDPISEHNRLYWYRQTLGQGPEFLTYFQNEAQLEKSRLLSDRFSAERPKGSFSTLEIQRTEQGDSAMYLCASSLGTSGGAHTDTQYFGPGTRLTVL.

The genes are TRBV2 and TRBJ1-6; 9 bases are shared with TRBD1. The V gene end was trimmed by 6 bases and the J gene end by 7 bases; junction bases not matched to a gene: 7. The CDR3 spans 15 residues. Germline V gene data show CDR1 as SNHLY and CDR2 as FYNNEI. This CDR3 reads CASSLQGALNSPLHF. In nucleotides, the CDR3 is TGTGCCAGCAGCCTACAGGGGGCTTTGAATTCACCCCTCCACTTT.

Here the CDR3 reads CASSSGLAVETQYF. The CDR3 coding sequence is TGTGCCAGCAGCTCGGGACTAGCAGTTGAGACCCAGTACTTC. The J gene is TRBJ2-5, the V gene TRBV5-4, with 9 nucleotides matching TRBD2. V lost 3 bases to trimming and J lost 5 bases; unmatched junction nucleotides: 5. CDR3 size: 14 residues. Germline lookup yields CDR1 SGHNT and CDR2 YYREEE (reference sequence).

The chain joins TRBV6-6 to TRBJ1-2; perhaps TRBD1 as D (6 bases). V was trimmed by 6 bases and J by 6 bases, leaving 17 bases between them. Per germline, CDR1 MNHNY and CDR2 SVGAGI (reference sequence). This CDR3 is built from 14 residues. The CDR3 DNA reads TGTGCCAGCAGGGACGCCGAACAGGGCCATGGCTACACCTTC. Its translation: CASRDAEQGHGYTF.

The chain carries TRBV15 and TRBJ2-7, with D possibly called TRBD1 or TRBD2 (5 bases each). The CDR3 extends over 15 amino acids. Per germline, CDR1 LNHNV and CDR2 YYDKDF (reference sequence). V lost 3 bases and J 4 bases, leaving 16 bases between the germline ends. CDR3 in amino acids: CATSSGTGGGYEQYF. The DNA of the CDR3 is TGTGCCACCAGCAGCGGGACGGGTGGCGGGTACGAGCAGTACTTC.

The chain couples TRBV2 to TRBJ2-1, with 7 bases fitting TRBD1. The CDR3 consists of 13 residues. With V trimmed by 5 bases and J by 4 bases, 2 bases remained unmatched. Germline loops: CDR1 SNHLY, CDR2 FYNNEI. The CDR3 region is CASSRQGYNEQFF. DNA for the CDR3: TGTGCCAGCAGTAGACAGGGATACAATGAGCAGTTCTTC.